The sequence of this T cell receptor (beta chain) was determined in a study of T-cell reconstitution after alpha-beta-depleted transplantation in children. Unique molecular identifiers tagged the TCRbeta library. In TCRdb, the PCR reads were re-called with MiXCR into one record per CDR3 protein. Among a few hundred thousand distinct CDR3 sequences listed, around 9.7% were seen once. This clonotype was counted ten times or more. CDR3 length: 16 amino acids. Germline V lookup: CDR1 MNHEY, CDR2 SVGAGI. Unmatched junction bases numbered 7, after V lost 1 base and J lost 1 base. The chain combines TRBV6-5 with TRBJ2-7, with TRBD1 matching over 7 bases. This sample comprised PBMCs from the stem cell graft donor, obtained from the stem cell graft. The receptor's source is a human donor who donated a stem cell graft to a child with SCID. Written as DNA, the CDR3 is TGTGCCAGCAGTTACTTCCCGGGACAGTCTTCCTACGAGCAGTACTTC. This translates into CASSYFPGQSSYEQYF.